Given below is one T cell receptor beta chain in context. It has no known antigen specificity. No base-level quality is on record; no much larger clone is a single base apart. Compared with germline, V lacks 3 bases and J lacks 7 bases; bases without a gene match: 3. Taken from the germline V gene (reference sequence), the CDR1 and CDR2 loops are MNHEY and SMNVEV. The CDR3 starts with the cysteine, ends with the phenylalanine, and has 14 residues. Just CDR3 DNA is preserved here, 42 bases in frame from base 1. Each collaborating institution followed its own protocols to collect whole blood in K2EDTA tubes. For TCRbeta analysis, collaborator samples were shipped as frozen whole blood, as isolated PBMCs, or as DNA extracted from either sample type. TCRbeta CDR3 regions were amplified from genomic DNA using the immunoSEQ Assay, a bias-controlled multiplex PCR. In the original analysis: The number of nucleated cells in each sample was estimated from the amplification of reference gene primers within the assay. To quantify the absolute abundance of each unique TCRbeta CDR3 rearrangement, sequence reads were collapsed and filtered. For each sample, productive Simpson clonality was calculated as the square root of Simpson's diversity index over productive rearrangements. What TCRdb holds here is the immuneACCESS table cut down to in-frame rearrangements. Part of the clones is not present; checked against another copy, under half of the missing clones reflect an unresolved V gene, and the others are unexplained. That table furnishes V, J and clone size, whereas the DNA furnished D and trimming. Present in this sample are about 370,000 clones, about 90% of which were seen just once. The ten largest make up roughly 6.8% of the sample.

The sample belongs to a study of blood T cell repertoires in COVID-19 (dated by TCRdb to about 2020). With regard to the full study: Samples covering the acute and convalescent phases of COVID-19 were provided by collaborators in the United States, Italy and Spain. The material from the prospective study consisted of cDNA or gDNA derived from T cells, B-cell-depleted T cells, or PBMCs. The dataset comprised deeply sampled blood TCRbeta repertoires from subjects exposed to, actively infected with, or recovered from COVID-19. The repertoires were released in a freely available public database meant as a resource for research on the immune response to SARS-CoV-2. Samples were obtained from the ongoing ImmuneRACE study (first 160 participants) and from some 1,200 subjects provided by 6 global collaborators. Nearly every sample came with metadata listing a de-identified subject ID, COVID-19 status, age in years and sex. Where available, HLA class I and class II types were taken from metadata supplied by the sample provider and were not determined by assay-based typing.

Study-level results and caveats: The amount of clinical and demographic metadata varied by source and participant and was provided uncurated.

The receptor's source is a young man with active or convalescent COVID-19. The V gene is TRBV27 and the J gene is TRBJ1-4; TRBD1 fits 9 bases in the junction. Material: peripheral blood. The nucleotide sequence reads as follows: TGTGCCAGCAGTTTCAAGGGACAGGGTGAAAAACTGTTTTTT. It encodes CASSFKGQGEKLFF. The CDR3, completed at both ends by the reference TRBV27 and TRBJ1-4 genes, gives the full variable domain EAQVTQNPRYLITVTGKKLTVTCSQNMNHEYMSWYRQDPGLGLRQIYYSMNVEVTDKGDVPEGYKVSRKEKRNFPLILESPSPNQTSLYFCASSFKGQGEKLFFGSGTQLSVL.